The T cell receptor (beta chain) under discussion was sequenced for a study of cytomegalovirus exposure and HLA in healthy donors. Here immunoSEQ multiplex PCR was the method, and the copy in TCRdb shows in-frame clones only, minus some. The sample yields tens of thousands of clones, approximately 90% seen once. The CDR3 has 19 residues. CDR1 is SGHRS, CDR2 YFSETQ, per germline. V lost 1 base and J lost 1, with 23 bases in between. The TCR comes from a man aged 18 to 30 in good health and CMV-seronegative. J is TRBJ1-2 and V is TRBV5-1; TRBD1 is a possible D gene (6 bases). Specimen: PBMCs. CDR3 coding DNA: TGCGCCAGCAGCTTGTATCCCGCGGAGGAAGGGGGTCTTAACTATGGCTACACCTTC. Encoded protein: CASSLYPAEEGGLNYGYTF.